The following is a T cell receptor (beta chain) sequence with its context. This clone has more than one count but fewer than ten. It has no known antigen specificity. Base qualities are not at hand, and no much larger clone is one base apart. The record originates from a study of cytomegalovirus exposure and HLA in healthy donors (dated 2017 in TCRdb). For the study in its entirety: According to an earlier analysis of a few hundred of the donors, some 180 million T cells yielded 117 million unique TCR beta sequences and approximately 280 Gb of sequence data. An early release covering 550 to 700 HLA-typed donors comprised 300 to 350 gigabases of sequencing data and 85 million to 100 million unique TCR sequences. Of the roughly 420 genotyped donors, roughly 76% were placed in the genetic ancestry cluster associated with self-reported Caucasian donors. The study aimed to test whether signatures of past pathogen exposure could be identified by cataloging public T cell receptors. The T cell repertoires of several hundred subjects were profiled by immunosequencing and related to cytomegalovirus serostatus. Besides the first cohort of around 700 subjects, a separate validation cohort made up of roughly 120 different subjects was used. The study combined high-throughput TCR immunosequencing, statistical association of individual TCRs with disease status, and machine learning to predict cytomegalovirus infection status. In a later analysis, previously published TCR beta repertoires from 550 to 750 donors were re-analyzed and high-resolution HLA genotyping was added so that TCR occurrence patterns could be studied. Rather than using new phenotypic data, the later analysis identified candidate immune exposures from TCR beta sequences and from how often those sequences occurred across donors. In an earlier analysis of 500 to 650 of the donors, high-throughput TCR beta sequencing was used to judge whether each TCR beta V gene segment behaved as functional or pseudogenic. Alongside the repertoire data, information on donor age, sex, ethnicity and CMV serostatus was compiled. A later genetic analysis used genome-wide SNP genotypes for about 65% of the roughly 670 donors, treating that subset as a discovery cohort. All discovery cohort repertoires had been generated using a single sequencing platform. HLA typing included class I and class II loci at four-digit resolution. The number of donors typed differed by locus, with 629-630 for A, B, C, DRB1 and DQB1, 522 for DQA1, about 610 for DPA1, and approximately 470 for DPB1. Several DR-DQ haplotypes were handled as single units for association and clustering because linkage in the cohort was strong. Among around 400 genotyped donors of the cohort, an average of around 240,000 unique TCR beta nucleotide sequences were sequenced per donor, around 20% of them non-productive.

Spanning cysteine to phenylalanine, the CDR3 consists of 18 amino acids. CDR3 DNA only is kept here, 54 bases in frame from base 1. V is cut by 5 bases and J by 7 bases, and the space between the germline ends is 27 bases. Via the germline V gene (reference sequence), CDR1 is SEHNR and CDR2 FQNEAQ. Results and caveats for the whole study, not just this receptor: Because counts were too low, 15 to 20 rarely observed V segments, including chromosome 9 orphons, were excluded from the earlier analysis of 587 of the donors. Correlated functional status among segregating V segments might reflect linkage disequilibrium, but an unknown experimental factor could not be ruled out. It was suggested by the authors that the approach could potentially be generalized to other disease states and immunological phenotypes. In an earlier analysis of about 550 of the donors, most TCR beta V segments were observed in productive rearrangements about 90% or about 30% of the time, broadly matching IMGT annotations. In a later analysis, several top co-occurrence clusters were reported to appear linked to parvovirus B19, influenza, CMV and Epstein-Barr virus. Some IMGT-functional V segments, including TRBV6-2 and TRBV6-3, could not be distinguished by the 87-base-pair reads and were therefore excluded. Most TCR sequences were seen in very few donors, while some public TCRs were found in many individuals. A few of the identified cytomegalovirus-associated TCR beta chains were confirmed in vitro to be specific for cytomegalovirus antigens. HLA typing was unavailable for some donors at each locus, so association tests used only the typed subset. A total of 150 to 200 TCR beta chains were listed by the study as associated with cytomegalovirus. In both the original and validation cohorts, the classifier was reported to diagnose cytomegalovirus status with high specificity and sensitivity. An association between a missense DCLRE1C variant and V-gene and J-gene trimming of TCR beta chains was found in a later genetic analysis and replicated in an independent cohort. According to a later analysis, most CMV-associated TCR beta chains appeared to be HLA-restricted, and the HLA associations seemed to be driven largely by CMV exposure. In a later analysis, some 18,000 TCR beta sequences were associated with specific HLA alleles at a false discovery rate of 0.05. Sequencing depth was assumed to be roughly uniform across donors in the presence/absence analyses, though that assumption may not hold. A cluster of highly shared sequence variants was judged likely to be a technical artifact of the sequencing pipeline. A further reported finding was that TCR beta sequences accurately predicted the HLA-A and HLA-B alleles for most subjects in the first cohort. Strong co-occurrence of HLA alleles, especially DR and DQ, made assigning TCR associations to individual alleles difficult. The only immune exposure information available for the cohort was CMV serostatus. In a later analysis, HLA-associated TCR beta chains were found to be more clonally expanded and to have lower generation probabilities than equally common non-associated chains. Compared with the approximately 670-donor mean, donors in an Asian-associated ancestry cluster had fewer N-insertions in productive TCRs, according to a later genetic analysis. In a later analysis, TCR association rates were found to vary across HLA loci, with the most associated TCRs seen for DRB1 alleles and the fewest for HLA-C alleles. In this cohort, only TCR beta chains were sequenced, and detectable features were limited by the absence of alpha or paired-chain data.

In total, 500 to 700 healthy bone marrow donors made up the cohort. All cohort members were sampled while nominally healthy, although unrecorded immune exposures were likely present. The donor was CMV seropositive and belonged to the group of around 300 seropositive cohort members. A peripheral blood sample was collected from each donor, and TCR beta sequencing was performed on peripheral blood mononuclear cells. The Qiagen DNeasy Blood Extraction Kit was used to extract genomic DNA from the blood cell samples. Library creation used the immunoSEQ multiplex PCR assay. For the multiplex PCR, a mixture combining 60 forward primers for TCR Vbeta segments and 13 reverse primers for TCR Jbeta segments was used. The CDR3 region of rearranged TCR beta genes was amplified from genomic DNA by a multiplex PCR assay. Amplified TCR beta libraries were sequenced as 87-base-pair reads on the Illumina HiSeq System. The study's own analysis went as follows. In a later analysis, roughly 80 million unique TCR beta chains were counted across the approximately 640 repertoires, and approximately 11 million of these chains were shared by at least two donors. Raw reads were error-corrected and collapsed into unique sequences by a nearest-neighbor algorithm in which closely related sequences were merged to remove PCR and sequencing errors. CDR3 sequences were aligned to IMGT reference sequences to assign V, D and J gene segments. Each retained sequence needed at least a six-nucleotide match to both a V gene segment and a J gene segment. Rearrangements were called productive when the CDR3 lacked stop codons and stayed in frame with V and J; all others were non-productive. CDR3 was defined by IMGT convention, running from the second conserved V-encoded cysteine to the conserved J-encoded phenylalanine. Sequences without an unambiguous match to a single V gene segment were excluded from the earlier analysis of 450 to 650 of the donors. An earlier analysis of a few hundred of the donors classified V segments as functional when productive rearrangements were above 56.7% and as segregating when the standard deviation between donors was above 5%. A statistical classification framework was built for diagnosing cytomegalovirus status from the catalog of TCR beta chain sequences. In a later analysis, TCR nucleotide sequences were compared against IMGT/GENE-DB human TR gene sequences so that V and J genes could be assigned. The TCRdist pipeline was used in a later analysis to assign CDR3 sequences and most-parsimonious VDJ recombination scenarios. In a later analysis, each TCR beta chain was defined by its CDR3 amino acid sequence together with its V-gene family, and reads lacking a unique V-gene family were excluded. As a way to deal with suspected cross-contamination and a sequencing artifact, a later analysis dropped approximately 570 nucleotide sequences that were highly shared and had low generation probability. For each public chain, a later analysis derived a clonal expansion index from normalized ranks of inferred template counts within each repertoire. Generation probabilities in a later analysis came from a VDJ recombination model fitted to out-of-frame rearrangements, and those results were checked against IGoR. A later analysis scored TCR-TCR, TCR-HLA and TCR-CMV co-occurrence with hypergeometric tests, applying a repertoire-size bias correction to TCR pairs. False discovery rates were estimated in a later analysis by permuting HLA or CMV assignments 20 times. In a later analysis, co-occurring TCRs were grouped using DBSCAN, and TCRdist sequence similarity was added for clustering within HLA-allele-positive subsets. Repertoires with fewer than 30,000 or more than 120,000 public chains, plus five repertoires with anomalous nucleotide sharing, were excluded from co-occurrence clustering. Entries here come from immuneACCESS through TCRdb and include only in-frame sequences with V and J called. Some clones fail to appear in such tables; in the studies checked, an unresolved V gene covers under half of the shortfall, and the cause of the remainder is unknown. That table furnishes V, J and clone size, whereas the DNA furnished D and trimming. The sample table shows fewer than 120,000 clones, and roughly 80% are seen once. The ten largest account for roughly 6.2% of the sample.

The sequenced sample consisted of PBMCs. Recombination linked TRBV7-9 to TRBJ2-1; TRBD1 is a weak D gene call, 6 bases matching. The TCR sequence derives from a young man in good health and CMV-seropositive. The DNA sequence is TGTGCCAGCAGCCCCACTTACAGGGAAGAGGCTACGAGGAATGAGCAGTTCTTC. This codes for CASSPTYREEATRNEQFF.